This T cell receptor beta chain was obtained from a study of T cells expressing NK-cell markers. Overall study: Out of eight donors sequenced, seven tested HCMV-seropositive and the remaining one seronegative.

UMIs accompanied the 5'RACE template switching by which TCR beta cDNA was made. From its re-call of the 5' RACE reads, TCRdb lists each CDR3 protein once, without DNA. The sample table includes about 190,000 distinct CDR3 sequences. Concerning this clonotype itself: Its specificity is not known.

This CDR3 comprises 14 residues. Germline V lookup: CDR1 MNHEY, CDR2 SMNVEV (reference sequence). Overall study results and limits: Whether expanded NKG2C+ T cell clones were HCMV specific stayed uncertain. Dominant NKG2C+ clonotypes made up roughly 1.0-7.0% of CD8+ T cells in roughly 6 donors.

The sequenced sample was blood T cells: a sorted CD56 or NKG2C T cell subset, CD4+ or CD8+ T cells, or bulk PBMC T cells (not recorded which). The clonotype was recovered from a man between 18 and 69 years old in good health. This rearrangement joins TRBV27 to TRBJ1-5. Here the CDR3 reads CASSPAYSNQPQHF.